Listed below are T cell receptor beta chains from one sample, sequenced in a study of T cell repertoires in cytomegalovirus infection. TCRdb reanalysed the reads using MiXCR and keeps one entry per CDR3 protein. The data hold 450,000 to 550,000 distinct CDR3 sequences, with about two fifths observed a single time. Antigens of these TCRs are unknown. Sequenced material: cultured PBMCs, taken from culture after CMV antigen stimulation. These receptors were taken from a human donor in good health (CMV status not recorded). Some clones in this sample may be carry-over from other donors' samples. The CDR3 runs from the conserved cysteine through the conserved F or W. Fields, in order: clone size, V gene, CDR3 protein. Clone size appears in some rows only: once, few, many, or a class for an expanded clone.

size: once; V: TRBV27; CDR3: CASSFFPPAPSSYEQYF
size: NA; V: TRBV2; CDR3: CASSESPLGAFF
size: NA; V: TRBV12-3/TRBV12-4; CDR3: CASSPTGAGTDTQYF
size: NA; V: TRBV7-9; CDR3: CASSRPAAGGWVNTEAFF
size: NA; V: TRBV3-1; CDR3: CASSQVGTGPDSPLHF
size: few; V: TRBV6-1; CDR3: CARPRRRPYGEQFF
size: NA; V: TRBV6-1; CDR3: CASSPLRVQETQYF
size: NA; V: TRBV7-2; CDR3: CASSPVGRGAFF
size: few; V: TRBV20-1; CDR3: CSAVGLAGAPENEQFF
size: few; V: TRBV6-2/TRBV6-3; CDR3: CASSHKTSGRPFYGEQFF
size: NA; V: TRBV7-2; CDR3: CASSWARLGFSEQYF
size: NA; V: TRBV6-1; CDR3: CASRSTAGSYNEQFF
size: many; V: TRBV7-2; CDR3: CASSLVAGDTTDTQYF
size: NA; V: TRBV7-8; CDR3: CASTRGNTRSPLHF
size: NA; V: TRBV7-8; CDR3: CASSLARTSGLGEQYF
size: NA; V: TRBV20-1; CDR3: CSVRFGSSYNEQFF
size: NA; V: TRBV6-5; CDR3: CASSPASGRSVLYEQYF
size: NA; V: TRBV19; CDR3: CASSIDRGADSSPLHF
size: NA; V: TRBV12-3/TRBV12-4; CDR3: CASTLAGQETQYF
size: few; V: TRBV7-2; CDR3: CASRHGGRTDTQYF
size: NA; V: TRBV7-2; CDR3: CASSLEQISEAFF
size: few; V: TRBV28; CDR3: CASETGLRWGNQPQHF
size: NA; V: TRBV11-2; CDR3: CASSRIGTSGGRPYEQYF
size: NA; V: TRBV2; CDR3: CASSGDRGGEETQYF
size: NA; V: TRBV12-3/TRBV12-4; CDR3: CASSLALRHNEQFF
size: few; V: TRBV6-1; CDR3: CASTILNTEAFF
size: few; V: TRBV4-1; CDR3: CASSLRVAPTQETQYF
size: NA; V: TRBV20-1; CDR3: CSARPGQGDTGELFF